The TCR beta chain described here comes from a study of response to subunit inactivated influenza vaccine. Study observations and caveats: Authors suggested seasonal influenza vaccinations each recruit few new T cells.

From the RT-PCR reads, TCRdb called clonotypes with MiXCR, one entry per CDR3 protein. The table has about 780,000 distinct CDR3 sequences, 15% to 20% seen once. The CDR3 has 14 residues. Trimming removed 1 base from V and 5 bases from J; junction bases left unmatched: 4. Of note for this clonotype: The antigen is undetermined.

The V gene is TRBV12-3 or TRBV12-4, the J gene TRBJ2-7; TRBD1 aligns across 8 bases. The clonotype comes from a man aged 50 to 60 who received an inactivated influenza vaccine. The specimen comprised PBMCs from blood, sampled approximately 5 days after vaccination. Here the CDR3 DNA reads TGTGCCAGCAGTTTAGGGACAGGGCGGCACGAGCAGTACTTC. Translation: CASSLGTGRHEQYF.